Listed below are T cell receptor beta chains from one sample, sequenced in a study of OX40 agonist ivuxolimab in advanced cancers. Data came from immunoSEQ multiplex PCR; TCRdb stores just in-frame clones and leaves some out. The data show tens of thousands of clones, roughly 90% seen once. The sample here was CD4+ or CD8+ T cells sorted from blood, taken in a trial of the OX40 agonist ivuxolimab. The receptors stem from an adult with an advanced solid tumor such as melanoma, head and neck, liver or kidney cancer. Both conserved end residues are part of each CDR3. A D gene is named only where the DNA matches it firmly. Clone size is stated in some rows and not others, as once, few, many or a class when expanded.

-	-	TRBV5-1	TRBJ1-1	TGCGCCAGCAGCTTCCAGGGGACTGAAGCTTTCTTT	CASSFQGTEAFF
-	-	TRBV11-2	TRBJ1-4	TGTGCCAGCAGTCCTGGGCCCGCGGCGTATGAAAAACTGTTTTTT	CASSPGPAAYEKLFF
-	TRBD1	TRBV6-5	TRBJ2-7	TGTGCCAGCAGTTACTCCCGGGACAGGGGCAACGAGCAGTACTTC	CASSYSRDRGNEQYF
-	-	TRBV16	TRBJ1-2	TGTGCCAGCAGCCGTAATCCGGCCCCGGACAGCGCTAACTATGGCTACACCTTC	CASSRNPAPDSANYGYTF
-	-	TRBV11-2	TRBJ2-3	TGTGCCAGCAGCGCAGGCACAGATACGCAGTATTTT	CASSAGTDTQYF
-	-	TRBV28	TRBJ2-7	TGTGCCAGCAGTTTAATCCCTTCCGACTACGAGCAGTACTTC	CASSLIPSDYEQYF
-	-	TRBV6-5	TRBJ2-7	TGTGCCAGCACAGAACAGGGTCCCCGTTACGAGCAGTACTTC	CASTEQGPRYEQYF
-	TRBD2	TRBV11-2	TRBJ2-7	TGTGCCAGCAGCTCCGGGGTAGCGGGGGGATCCTACGAGCAGTACTTC	CASSSGVAGGSYEQYF
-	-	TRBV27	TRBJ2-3	TGTGCCAGCAGTTTTGGATCCCCCAACGGAGATACGCAGTATTTT	CASSFGSPNGDTQYF
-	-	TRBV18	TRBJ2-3	TGTGCCAGCTCACCATCGGGGGCAGATACGCAGTATTTT	CASSPSGADTQYF
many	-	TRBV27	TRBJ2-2	TGTGCCAGCAGTCCATTGACCGGGGAGCTGTTTTTT	CASSPLTGELFF
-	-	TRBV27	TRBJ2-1	TGTGCCAGCAGTTTAAGCGAATACAATGAGCAGTTCTTC	CASSLSEYNEQFF
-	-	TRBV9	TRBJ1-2	TGTGCCAGCAGCGCCCTCGGAGGGTTAGATGGCTACACCTTC	CASSALGGLDGYTF
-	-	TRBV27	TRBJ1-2	TGTGCCAGCAGTCTAGGACAAACCTATGGCTACACCTTC	CASSLGQTYGYTF
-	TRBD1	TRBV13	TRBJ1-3	TGTGCCAGCAGCGACAGGGGGTATGGAAACACCATATATTTT	CASSDRGYGNTIYF
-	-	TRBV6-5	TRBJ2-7	TGTGCCAGCGGTTACAGGGAGGGGACCTACGAGCAGTACTTC	CASGYREGTYEQYF
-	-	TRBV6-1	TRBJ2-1	TGTGCCAGCAGTGAAGGTGGCGGTCCGGGACGGATCCGCTCGGAGCAGTTCTTC	CASSEGGGPGRIRSEQFF
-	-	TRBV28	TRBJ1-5	TGTGCCAGCAGAAAAAATAAGAATCAGCCCCAGCATTTT	CASRKNKNQPQHF
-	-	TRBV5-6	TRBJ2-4	TGTGCCAGCAGCTGGAGTAGGGGCCGCATTCAGTACTTC	CASSWSRGRIQYF
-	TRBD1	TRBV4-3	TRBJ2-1	TGCGCCAGCAGCCATCCGACAGGGGCCGATGAGCAGTTCTTC	CASSHPTGADEQFF
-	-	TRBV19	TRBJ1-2	TGTGCCAGTAGTCGACAGAAGTATGACGGCTACACCTTC	CASSRQKYDGYTF
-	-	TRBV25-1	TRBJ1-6	TGTGCCAGCTGCGGACTAAAAGAGGATAATTCACCCCTCCACTTT	CASCGLKEDNSPLHF
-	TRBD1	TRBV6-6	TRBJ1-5	TGTGCCAGCAGTTCGCCGTGGGACAGTCCTAATCAGCCCCAGCATTTT	CASSSPWDSPNQPQHF
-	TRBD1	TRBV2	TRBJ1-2	TGTGCCAGCCGGGGGACAGACTATGGCTACACCTTC	CASRGTDYGYTF
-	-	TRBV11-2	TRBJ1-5	TGTGCCAGCAGCTTAGGGGACAATCAGCCCCAGCATTTT	CASSLGDNQPQHF
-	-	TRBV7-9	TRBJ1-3	TGTGCCAGCAGCTTAGGGGGATCTGGAAACACCATATATTTT	CASSLGGSGNTIYF
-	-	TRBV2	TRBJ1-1	TGTGCCAGCAGTGTCGGTTTGAACACTGAAGCTTTCTTT	CASSVGLNTEAFF
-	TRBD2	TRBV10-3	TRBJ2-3	TGTGCCATCAGTGAAACTAGCGGGGGGGCCACCCGCACAGGTACGCAGTATTTT	CAISETSGGATRTGTQYF
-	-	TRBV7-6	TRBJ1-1	TGTGCCAGCAGCCCTCATTTCACTGAAGCTTTCTTT	CASSPHFTEAFF
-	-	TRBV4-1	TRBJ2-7	TGCGCCAGCAGCCAAGATGCAGGGGAGAGGGAGCAGTACTTC	CASSQDAGEREQYF
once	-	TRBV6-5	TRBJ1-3	TGTGCCAGCAGTTACTCGACGGGGGAGGTGGGAAACACCATATATTTT	CASSYSTGEVGNTIYF
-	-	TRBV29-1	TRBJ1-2	TGCAGCGTTGTAAGCGAATATGGCTACACCTTC	CSVVSEYGYTF
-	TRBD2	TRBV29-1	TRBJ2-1	TGCAGCGTTGAGGCTAGCGGCGGCCCCCATGAGCAGTTCTTC	CSVEASGGPHEQFF
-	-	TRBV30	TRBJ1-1	TGTGCCTGGGGGGTAAAGGCGGACACTGAAGCTTTCTTT	CAWGVKADTEAFF
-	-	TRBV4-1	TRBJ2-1	TGCGCCAGCAGCACCAACAATGAGCAGTTCTTC	CASSTNNEQFF
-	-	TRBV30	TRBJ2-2	TGTGCCTGGAGTTCCGGGGGGCTAGGGGAGCTGTTTTTT	CAWSSGGLGELFF
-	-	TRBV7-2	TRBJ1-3	TGTGCCAGCAGCGCGGGGGTTGGAAGGACTGGAAACACCATATATTTT	CASSAGVGRTGNTIYF
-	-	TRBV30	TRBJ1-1	TGTGCCTGGAGTGTAGGGGGTGGAACTGAAGCTTTCTTT	CAWSVGGGTEAFF
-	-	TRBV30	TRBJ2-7	TGTGCCTGGAGTGTTGCAGGGATACCCTACGAGCAGTACTTC	CAWSVAGIPYEQYF
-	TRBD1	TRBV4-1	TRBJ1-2	TGCGCCAGCAGCTCACACAGGGGCGGCTATGGCTACACCTTC	CASSSHRGGYGYTF
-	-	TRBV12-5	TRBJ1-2	TGTGCTAGTGGTTTGGTACTCGGGGGTCCTAACTATGGCTACACCTTC	CASGLVLGGPNYGYTF
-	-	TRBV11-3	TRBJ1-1	TGTGCCAGCAGCTTAGAAGCGGGGCAGCTGAACACTGAAGCTTTCTTT	CASSLEAGQLNTEAFF